Listed here are 15 T cell receptor beta chains from one sample, sequenced in a study of cytomegalovirus exposure and HLA in healthy donors. PCR primers comprised 60 Vbeta and 13 Jbeta primers. Sequenced by immunoSEQ multiplex PCR; TCRdb stores in-frame clones only, minus some. The repertoire holds roughly 100,000 clones, with about 71% as singletons. The source material was PBMCs. Receptors originate from a boy younger than 18 in good health and CMV-seronegative.

The chain links TRBV5-1 to TRBJ2-3; tentative D call: TRBD1 (5 bases). V dropped 5 bases and J dropped 5 bases, with 18 bases sitting between them. Germline assignment: CDR1 SGHRS and CDR2 YFSETQ. This CDR3 has 15 amino acids. CDR3 protein: CASSARTQVVDTQYF. DNA of the CDR3: TGCGCCAGCAGTGCGAGGACACAAGTTGTAGATACGCAGTATTTT.

The chain links TRBV14 to TRBJ1-1; D is uncertain. The CDR3 extends over 15 amino acids. V lost 1 base to trimming and J lost 1 base, with 10 bases between them. Germline V gives CDR1 SGHDN, CDR2 FVKESK. This CDR3 is CASSQVGLGNTEAFF. The CDR3 DNA reads as TGTGCCAGCAGCCAAGTTGGACTTGGGAACACTGAAGCTTTCTTT.

The chain combines TRBV28 with TRBJ1-5; a weak D match, TRBD1 (5 bases). The germline V gene encodes CDR1 MDHEN and CDR2 SYDVKM. The length of the CDR3 is 18 residues. Trimming cost V 6 bases and J 0 bases, with 21 bases left between them. The CDR3 is CASRLLPGLQVSNQPQHF. CDR3 DNA: TGTGCCAGCAGGCTCCTCCCCGGATTACAGGTTAGCAATCAGCCCCAGCATTTT.

The rearrangement uses TRBV13 and TRBJ2-7; TRBD2 matches 10 bases. The CDR3 has 16 amino acids. Looked up from germline, CDR1 is PRHDT and CDR2 is FYEKMQ (reference sequence). With V trimmed by 6 bases and J by 3 bases, 11 bases remained unmatched. CDR3 protein: CASSYKAGGPLYEQYF. CDR3 nucleotide sequence: TGTGCCAGCAGTTATAAAGCGGGAGGGCCCCTCTACGAGCAGTACTTC.

The chain joins TRBV30 to TRBJ1-3; the D gene is possibly TRBD1 (5 bases). CDR1 GTSNPN and CDR2 SVGIG come from the germline V gene (reference sequence). V lost 3 bases, J lost 2 bases, and 11 bases lay in between. This CDR3 has 14 amino acids. CDR3 in amino acids: CAWSEAGTGNTIYF. In DNA, the CDR3 is TGTGCCTGGAGCGAAGCAGGGACTGGAAACACCATATATTTT. Full variable domain (rest looked up from reference TRBV30 and TRBJ1-3): SQTIHQWPATLVQPVGSPLSLECTVEGTSNPNLYWYRQAAGRGLQLLFYSVGIGQISSEVPQNLSASRPQDRQFILSSKKLLLSDSGFYLCAWSEAGTGNTIYFGEGSWLTVV.

In its sample, this clone was seen a few times. The CDR3 sequence: CASAASNQETQYF. The CDR3 region has the DNA TGTGCCAGCGCGGCAAGCAATCAAGAGACCCAGTACTTC. This chain uses TRBV7-9 with TRBJ2-5; D is unclear. The CDR3 sequence is 13 residues long. Between the trimmed V and J ends, which lost 8 bases and 2 bases, there was a span of 12 bases. Germline V gene sequence: CDR1 SEHNR, CDR2 FQNEAQ (reference sequence).

The chain joins TRBV6-1 to TRBJ2-7, with D maybe TRBD2 (6 bases). The CDR3 length is 15 residues. CDR1 MNHNS and CDR2 SASEGT come from the germline V gene. Trimming took off 2 bases at V and 3 bases at J, with 14 bases between the two ends. CDR3 coding DNA: TGTGCCAGCAGTGAAAGGGCTAGCGAGGGCTACGAGCAGTACTTC. Amino acid sequence: CASSERASEGYEQYF.

The CDR3 spells CASSYAGDTQYF. The DNA for the CDR3 is TGTGCCAGCAGTTACGCGGGAGATACGCAGTATTTT. This chain joins TRBV6-5 and TRBJ2-3, with D perhaps matching TRBD2 (5 bases). V was shortened by 2 bases and J by 5 bases, with 5 bases between the two germline ends. The germline V gene has CDR1 MNHEY and CDR2 SVGAGI. This CDR3 is built from 12 residues.

Comment on this clone: At one of its ends the junction is not consistent with the germline gene, which may arise from a read error. The chain has TRBV28 and TRBJ1-4; D possibly corresponds to TRBD1 (6 bases). Germline V CDR1 and CDR2: MDHEN, SYDVKM. The CDR3 is 11 residues long. The CDR3 loop reads CASSSGQPVDF. The DNA of the CDR3 is TGTGCCAGCAGTTCAGGACAGCCTGTCGATTTT.

This clone was seen only a few times. The chain links TRBV11-2 to TRBJ1-2; D possibly corresponds to TRBD1 (6 bases). The germline V gene encodes CDR1 SGHAT and CDR2 FQNNGV. The CDR3 spans 13 residues. Trimming shortened V by 5 bases and J by 0 bases, and 7 bases separated the two germline ends. The CDR3 DNA reads TGTGCCAGCAGCGGACAGCCTAACTATGGCTACACCTTC. It yields the protein CASSGQPNYGYTF.

This sequence joins TRBV19 and TRBJ2-7, with a weak D call TRBD2 (6 bases). V was shortened by 3 bases and J by 3 bases, with 18 bases between the two germline ends. Germline V CDR1 and CDR2: LNHDA, SQIVND (reference sequence). The CDR3 is 16 residues long. Written as DNA, the CDR3 is TGTGCCAGTAGTATGGGCCTATCAGGAGCGGGCTACGAGCAGTACTTC. Its translation is CASSMGLSGAGYEQYF.

V usage is TRBV5-6 and J usage is TRBJ2-3; the D gene is possibly TRBD2 (6 bases). Germline V gives CDR1 SGHDT, CDR2 YYEEEE. The ends were cut back, 0 bases at V and 2 bases at J, with 10 bases in the middle. The CDR3 is 15 residues long. CDR3: CASSLVGGTTDTQYF. Here the CDR3 DNA reads TGTGCCAGCAGCTTGGTTGGGGGGACCACAGATACGCAGTATTTT. Based on the CDR3 plus reference TRBV5-6 and TRBJ2-3, the full variable domain is DAGVTQSPTHLIKTRGQQVTLRCSPKSGHDTVSWYQQALGQGPQFIFQYYEEEERQRGNFPDRFSGHQFPNYSSELNVNALLLGDSALYLCASSLVGGTTDTQYFGPGTRLTVL.

Concerning this clone: Other DNA sequences from this sample encode an identical CDR3 as well. The chain uses TRBV29-1 and TRBJ2-5, with 7 bases that match TRBD2. Germline V lookup: CDR1 SQVTM, CDR2 ANQGSEA. The CDR3 is 13 residues long. Losses at the gene ends were 5 bases for V and 2 bases for J; bases not matched to a gene: 5. CDR3 in amino acids: CSVWGDYQETQYF. CDR3 in DNA: TGCAGCGTTTGGGGGGACTATCAAGAGACCCAGTACTTC.

Written as DNA, the CDR3 is TGCGCCAGCAGCCCTACTCCGGGAATTGTAGAGACCCAGTACTTC. Translated: CASSPTPGIVETQYF. The chain recombines TRBV5-1 with TRBJ2-5, with a tentative D call TRBD2 (5 bases). Germline assignment: CDR1 SGHRS and CDR2 YFSETQ. The CDR3 extends over 15 amino acids. Trimming stripped 4 bases from V and 4 bases from J, with 17 bases between.

This sequence joins TRBV9 and TRBJ1-1, with D possibly matching TRBD1 (6 bases). V lost 3 bases to trimming and J lost 0 bases, with 12 bases between them. CDR1 SGDLS and CDR2 YYNGEE come from the germline V gene. The CDR3 contains 15 residues. CDR3 nucleotide sequence: TGTGCCAGCAGCGCGAAACAGGGTTTGAACACTGAAGCTTTCTTT. Amino acids: CASSAKQGLNTEAFF.